Here is one T cell receptor beta chain with its context. The record originates from a study of CD8+ T cells in alopecia areata. Treatment indicated: oral pan-JAK inhibitor, 5-10 mg twice daily. RNA was extracted and reverse transcribed into cDNA as the sequencing template. Profiling relied on immunoSEQ multiplex PCR, and the TCRdb table lists in-frame clones only, not all of them. The table has around 100,000 clones, approximately 54% seen once. V shed 0 bases and J 4 bases; nucleotides not matched to a gene: 9. The CDR3 consists of 17 residues. Germline assignment: CDR1 SGDLS and CDR2 YYNGEE. Material: CD8+ T cells sorted from blood, obtained at week 24, from a patient treated with tofacitinib. The rearrangement uses TRBV9 and TRBJ2-3; 9 nucleotides line up with TRBD1. This receptor was taken from a human donor with alopecia areata. The CDR3, as DNA: TGTGCCAGCAGCGTAGGGGACAGGGACGAGGAGGCAGATACGCAGTATTTT. Amino acids: CASSVGDRDEEADTQYF.